Listed here are 28 T cell receptor beta chains from one sample, sequenced in a study of blood T cell repertoires in COVID-19. Here immunoSEQ multiplex PCR was the method, and the copy in TCRdb shows in-frame clones only, minus some. The sample holds roughly 300,000 clones, approximately 85% seen once. Sample: peripheral blood. Receptors originate from a human donor in a cohort sampled during active COVID-19.

CDR3 residues: CASGLVLAQVANEKLFF. The CDR3 DNA follows: TGTGCTAGTGGTTTGGTACTCGCCCAGGTGGCTAATGAAAAACTGTTTTTT. V gene TRBV12-5 combines with J gene TRBJ1-4; no reliable D call. V lost 0 bases and J lost 3, with 14 bases in between. The CDR3 runs to 17 residues. Germline assignment: CDR1 LGHNT and CDR2 FRNRAP. The full variable domain, in which reference TRBV12-5 and TRBJ1-4 provide the parts outside the CDR3, is DARVTQTPRHKVTEMGQEVTMRCQPILGHNTVFWYRQTMMQGLELLAYFRNRAPLDDSGMPKDRFSAEMPDATLATLKIQPSEPRDSAVYFCASGLVLAQVANEKLFFGSGTQLSVL.

The chain carries TRBV5-1 and TRBJ2-5; tentatively, D is TRBD2 (5 bases). With 2 bases removed from V and 4 bases from J, the gap between germline ends came to 9 bases. Per germline, CDR1 SGHRS and CDR2 YFSETQ. This CDR3 has 13 residues. CDR3 DNA: TGCGCCAGCAGCTTATCGGGGAGAGAGACCCAGTACTTC. It encodes CASSLSGRETQYF.

This clone appeared a single time. The chain joins TRBV12-5 to TRBJ1-5; D not resolved. Trimming pared 0 bases from V and 3 bases from J, leaving 12 bases between. Germline CDR1 is LGHNT and CDR2 is FRNRAP. This CDR3 is built from 16 residues. The CDR3 DNA reads TGTGCTAGTGGTTTGGTACTTGGAGGCTTCAATCAGCCCCAGCATTTT. Its translation is CASGLVLGGFNQPQHF.

V usage is TRBV19 and J usage is TRBJ2-1, with a possible D match to TRBD1 (6 bases). Germline V CDR1 and CDR2: LNHDA, SQIVND (reference sequence). This CDR3 spans 16 amino acids. V lost 6 bases and J lost 2, with 17 bases in between. In DNA, the CDR3 is TGTGCCAGTAGCCCTCGGAAGGGGGTAACCTACAATGAGCAGTTCTTC. Amino acids: CASSPRKGVTYNEQFF.

The chain uses TRBV18 and TRBJ1-1; possibly TRBD1 for D (6 bases). From germline, CDR1 is KGHSH and CDR2 LQKENI. With 3 bases removed from V and 0 bases from J, the gap between germline ends came to 11 bases. This CDR3 is built from 15 residues. CDR3 coding DNA: TGTGCCAGCTCACCTCCGGGACATATGAACACTGAAGCTTTCTTT. It translates to CASSPPGHMNTEAFF.

This chain uses TRBV15 with TRBJ1-5; TRBD1 is a possible D gene (6 bases). The CDR3 consists of 19 residues. V was clipped by 0 bases and J by 0 bases, with 18 bases between them. CDR1 is LNHNV, CDR2 YYDKDF, per germline (reference sequence). CDR3 DNA: TGTGCCACCAGCAGAGATCAGGGGCTCTGGTATGATAGCAATCAGCCCCAGCATTTT. Translated, it gives CATSRDQGLWYDSNQPQHF.

This clone was counted a few times. The gene calls are TRBV29-1 and TRBJ2-1, with D perhaps matching TRBD2 (5 bases). Germline V lookup: CDR1 SQVTM, CDR2 ANQGSEA. CDR3 length: 11 residues. Trimming removed 4 bases from V and 7 bases from J, with 8 bases in between. The CDR3 DNA reads as TGCAGCGTTGCTAGAGGGAATGAGCAGTTCTTC. Translated, it gives CSVARGNEQFF.

This sequence joins TRBV6-6 and TRBJ2-1, with TRBD1 matching over 7 bases. Unmatched junction bases numbered 5, after V lost 6 bases and J lost 6 bases. CDR1 is MNHNY and CDR2 is SVGAGI in the germline V gene (reference sequence). The CDR3 consists of 13 residues. This chain's CDR3 is CASRRQGPNEQFF. Here the CDR3 DNA reads TGTGCCAGCAGGAGACAGGGCCCCAATGAGCAGTTCTTC.

In this sample, this clone turned up a few times. CDR3 DNA: TGTGCCAGCAGTTTGACTGGTATTGAGCAGTTCTTC. This encodes CASSLTGIEQFF. The chain links TRBV28 to TRBJ2-1; D is uncertain. This CDR3 region has 12 residues. Germline V gene data show CDR1 as MDHEN and CDR2 as SYDVKM. V was trimmed by 3 bases and J by 9 bases, leaving 9 bases between them.

Ten or more counts support this clone. The gene calls are TRBV21-1 and TRBJ2-7; TRBD2 is the table's D call, not checked against the DNA. TRBV21-1 is a recognized pseudogene. This CDR3 spans 18 amino acids. For the CDR3, the DNA is TGTGCCAGCAGCTCGAGGGAGCTACTGGCGGGGGTCAGATACGAGCAGTACTTC. Its protein is CASSSRELLAGVRYEQYF.

CDR3 in amino acids: CASSRLTGTYTEAFF. CDR3 bases: TGTGCCAGTAGTCGTCTTACAGGGACGTACACTGAAGCTTTCTTT. The V gene is TRBV19, the J gene TRBJ1-1; D is perhaps TRBD1 (6 bases). In germline, CDR1 is LNHDA, CDR2 SQIVND (reference sequence). The CDR3 is made up of 15 amino acids. The V gene lost 5 bases and the J gene lost 3 bases, with 16 bases spanning the gap.

This sequence joins TRBV30 and TRBJ2-1, with D unclear. The germline V gene encodes CDR1 GTSNPN and CDR2 SVGIG (reference sequence). This CDR3 comprises 13 residues. Trimming shortened V by 2 bases and J by 4 bases, and 9 bases separated the two germline ends. CDR3 nucleotide sequence: TGTGCCTGGAGTTACCCAGGTTACAATGAGCAGTTCTTC. Amino acid sequence: CAWSYPGYNEQFF.

This chain uses TRBV9 with TRBJ1-1; 9 bases are shared with TRBD1. The CDR3 runs to 17 residues. The germline V gene has CDR1 SGDLS and CDR2 YYNGEE. The V and J ends lost 0 bases and 0 bases, in that order; junction bases with no gene match: 6. CDR3 coding DNA: TGTGCCAGCAGCGTAGGGGACAGGGATGATTTGAACACTGAAGCTTTCTTT. Translating it yields CASSVGDRDDLNTEAFF.

V gene TRBV12-3 or TRBV12-4 combines with J gene TRBJ1-6; D remains ambiguous. The germline V and J ends were trimmed by 1 base and 11 bases, with 9 bases remaining between them. This CDR3 spans 13 amino acids. CDR3 coding DNA: TGTGCCAGCAGTTTAGGGGAGCGGACACCCCTCCACTTT. Translating gives CASSLGERTPLHF.

The gene calls are TRBV30 and TRBJ1-3; D gene ambiguous. This CDR3 has 14 residues. The germline V gene has CDR1 GTSNPN and CDR2 SVGIG (reference sequence). Trimming cost V 2 bases and J 4 bases, with 12 bases left between them. This CDR3 reads CAWSPLSSGNTIYF. In DNA form, the CDR3 reads TGTGCCTGGAGTCCGTTGAGTTCGGGAAACACCATATATTTT.

This chain uses TRBV5-1 with TRBJ1-2; no definite D call. CDR1 SGHRS and CDR2 YFSETQ come from the germline V gene. This CDR3 region has 15 residues. The ends were cut back, 3 bases at V and 5 bases at J, with 17 bases in the middle. CDR3 protein: CASSSGLGFVYGYTF. CDR3 DNA sequence: TGCGCCAGCAGCTCGGGTCTGGGTTTTGTATATGGCTACACCTTC.

This clone turned up a few times. The rearrangement uses TRBV27 and TRBJ1-2; TRBD1 agrees at 9 bases. The CDR3 is made up of 14 amino acids. The germline CDR1 and CDR2 sequences are MNHEY and SMNVEV (reference sequence). V lost 6 bases and J lost 7; bases outside the gene matches: 9. The CDR3 nucleotides read TGTGCCAGCAGGCTCAAACAGGGGGCCTCTGGCTACACCTTC. This encodes CASRLKQGASGYTF.

The gene calls are TRBV20-1 and TRBJ1-2; no firm D call. CDR1 and CDR2 (germline): DFQATT, SNEGSKA (reference sequence). This CDR3 has 9 residues. V was pared by 3 bases and J by 8 bases, with 4 bases between. Here the CDR3 reads CSARRGYTF. The CDR3 region has the DNA TGCAGTGCTAGGAGAGGCTACACCTTC.

V gene TRBV21-1 combines with J gene TRBJ1-1; the table's D call of TRBD1 was not tested on the DNA. TRBV21-1 is an annotated pseudogene. This CDR3 region has 14 residues. CDR3 DNA: TGTGCCAGCAGCAAAAGGACAGGGAACACTGAAGCTTTCTTT. This encodes CASSKRTGNTEAFF.

The chain employs TRBV6-5 and TRBJ2-2; no clear D. The V and J ends lost 8 bases and 7 bases respectively, with 14 bases between them. The germline gives CDR1 MNHEY, CDR2 SVGAGI. CDR3 length: 13 residues. For the CDR3, the DNA is TGTGCCAGCTCTCTAAAACGTCACGGGGAGCTGTTTTTT. Its protein product is CASSLKRHGELFF.

The CDR3: CASSETYRFEAFF. Here the CDR3 DNA reads TGTGCCAGCAGTGAAACATACAGGTTTGAAGCTTTCTTT. The V gene is TRBV2, the J gene TRBJ1-1; a weak D match, TRBD1 (5 bases). V lost 2 bases and J lost 7, with 11 bases in between. The CDR3 has 13 residues. Germline assignment: CDR1 SNHLY and CDR2 FYNNEI.

This clone was observed a single time. The rearrangement uses TRBV19 and TRBJ2-2; D gene ambiguous. CDR1 and CDR2 (germline): LNHDA, SQIVND (reference sequence). Trimming removed 7 bases at V and 5 bases at J, with 8 bases between. The CDR3 covers 12 residues. The CDR3 spells CASIGVTGELFF. CDR3 bases: TGTGCCAGTATAGGAGTAACCGGGGAGCTGTTTTTT.

The chain combines TRBV7-8 with TRBJ1-4, with a tentative D call TRBD1 (5 bases). V dropped 3 bases and J dropped 11 bases, with 16 bases sitting between them. The CDR3 runs to 14 residues. From germline, CDR1 is SGHVS and CDR2 FQNEAQ. CDR3 nucleotide sequence: TGTGCCAGCAGCTTGAGTTCAGGGCAGGGCAAACTGTTTTTT. This gives the protein CASSLSSGQGKLFF.

In this sample, this clone turned up a few times. The chain couples TRBV19 to TRBJ2-2, with TRBD1 as a possible D gene (5 bases). The CDR3 has 15 residues. V was trimmed by 3 bases and J by 3 bases, leaving 11 bases between them. Germline CDR1 LNHDA, CDR2 SQIVND (reference sequence). The CDR3 sequence is CASSIRQWDTGELFF. For the CDR3, the DNA is TGTGCCAGTAGTATCCGACAGTGGGACACCGGGGAGCTGTTTTTT.

This clone was seen more than once but under ten times. The V call is TRBV7-8, the J call TRBJ2-3; TRBD1 matches at 7 bases. V shed 5 bases, J shed 6 bases, and the junction held 8 bases outside the gene matches. The CDR3 has 14 residues. Germline CDR1 is SGHVS and CDR2 is FQNEAQ. The CDR3 region is CASSPEGAWDTQYF. As DNA, the CDR3 is TGTGCCAGCAGCCCCGAGGGGGCCTGGGATACGCAGTATTTT.

The chain recombines TRBV7-2 with TRBJ1-2; D unresolved. This CDR3 contains 17 residues. The V gene lost 5 bases and the J gene lost 6 bases, with 25 bases spanning the gap. Germline V lookup: CDR1 SGHTA, CDR2 FQGNSA. CDR3 sequence reads: CASSPGRGRMGGDGYTF. CDR3 bases: TGTGCCAGCAGCCCCGGTCGAGGGAGGATGGGTGGCGATGGCTACACCTTC.

V usage is TRBV5-1 and J usage is TRBJ2-3; TRBD1 matches at 8 bases. This CDR3 spans 14 amino acids. Germline CDR1 is SGHRS and CDR2 is YFSETQ. V shed 0 bases, J shed 4 bases, and the junction held 1 base outside the gene matches. The DNA of the CDR3 is TGCGCCAGCAGCTTGGACAGGGGGGCAGATACGCAGTATTTT. Translated: CASSLDRGADTQYF. Combining the CDR3 with reference TRBV5-1 and TRBJ2-3 gives the whole variable domain KAGVTQTPRYLIKTRGQQVTLSCSPISGHRSVSWYQQTPGQGLQFLFEYFSETQRNKGNFPGRFSGRQFSNSRSEMNVSTLELGDSALYLCASSLDRGADTQYFGPGTRLTVL.

The genes are TRBV7-9 and TRBJ1-1, with TRBD1 identical over 9 bases. CDR3 length equals 15 residues. Per the germline V gene, CDR1 is SEHNR and CDR2 is FQNEAQ (reference sequence). Trimming at V came to 5 bases and at J to 1 base, leaving 5 bases not matched to a gene. The CDR3 region has the DNA TGTGCCAGCAGCCCCGTGACAGGGGGGAACACTGAAGCTTTCTTT. This codes for CASSPVTGGNTEAFF.